This entry lists 10 T cell receptor beta chains sequenced from one sample in a study of cytomegalovirus exposure and HLA in healthy donors. Amplification used 60 Vbeta primers and 13 Jbeta primers. Profiling relied on immunoSEQ multiplex PCR, and the TCRdb table lists in-frame clones only, not all of them. This sample has some 120,000 clones, with about three quarters found just once. The specimen sequenced was PBMCs. The receptor source for this set is a woman aged 40 to 50 in good health and CMV-seronegative.

The chain recombines TRBV18 with TRBJ1-3, with TRBD1 identical over 12 bases. V trimming: 4 bases; J trimming: 4 bases; junction bases outside the gene matches: 11. This CDR3 contains 18 residues. CDR1 is KGHSH and CDR2 is LQKENI in the germline V gene. The CDR3 reads CASSLAGTGGAAGNTIYF. The CDR3 region has the DNA TGTGCCAGCTCACTCGCCGGGACAGGGGGCGCAGCCGGAAACACCATATATTTT.

This rearrangement joins TRBV28 to TRBJ1-2; D is unclear. The ends were cut back, 1 base at V and 2 bases at J, with 11 bases in the middle. There are 15 residues in the CDR3. In germline, CDR1 is MDHEN, CDR2 SYDVKM. Here the CDR3 reads CASSLSGRPNYGYTF. CDR3 DNA sequence: TGTGCCAGCAGTTTATCCGGCAGGCCAAACTATGGCTACACCTTC.

This sequence joins TRBV7-9 and TRBJ2-5; D remains unclear. Germline CDR1 reads SEHNR; CDR2 reads FQNEAQ (reference sequence). This CDR3 is 13 amino acids long. Trimming stripped 4 bases from V and 4 bases from J, with 10 bases between. The CDR3 loop reads CASSSGMRETQYF. The CDR3 DNA reads TGTGCCAGCAGCTCGGGTATGCGAGAGACCCAGTACTTC.

This clone came up once. This chain uses TRBV14 with TRBJ1-2; 10 bases line up with TRBD1. Losses at the gene ends were 3 bases for V and 2 bases for J; bases not matched to a gene: 6. Germline assignment: CDR1 SGHDN and CDR2 FVKESK. The CDR3 totals 16 residues. Here the CDR3 reads CASSHLTGQGNYGYTF. Here the CDR3 DNA reads TGTGCCAGCAGCCACCTCACGGGACAGGGGAACTATGGCTACACCTTC.

The rearrangement uses TRBV11-2 and TRBJ2-7; 8 bases map to TRBD1. V was pared by 4 bases and J by 0 bases, with 11 bases of the junction left unmatched. Germline V gives CDR1 SGHAT, CDR2 FQNNGV. This CDR3 is 17 amino acids long. In DNA form, the CDR3 reads TGTGCCAGCAGCTCATACCGAGGACAGGGAATCTCCTACGAGCAGTACTTC. Translation: CASSSYRGQGISYEQYF.

The chain recombines TRBV18 with TRBJ1-3, with D perhaps TRBD1 (5 bases). Germline V lookup: CDR1 KGHSH, CDR2 LQKENI. The CDR3 runs to 15 residues. The V and J ends lost 0 bases and 2 bases respectively, with 8 bases between them. CDR3 sequence (DNA): TGTGCCAGCTCACCACCCGGCAGGGCTGGAAACACCATATATTTT. Its protein is CASSPPGRAGNTIYF.

Details on this clone: This sample also contains other DNA sequences that code for the same CDR3. The rearrangement joins TRBV11-2 to TRBJ2-1; no clear D. CDR3 size: 13 residues. Trimming cost V 0 bases and J 7 bases, with 7 bases left between them. Germline CDR1 SGHAT, CDR2 FQNNGV. This chain's CDR3 is CASSLEPGNEQFF. The CDR3 nucleotides are TGTGCCAGCAGCTTAGAGCCAGGAAATGAGCAGTTCTTC.

V usage is TRBV29-1 and J usage is TRBJ1-5, with 10 bases that match TRBD1. This CDR3 region has 14 residues. Germline CDR1 and CDR2: SQVTM and ANQGSEA. Trimming took 6 bases from V and 5 from J; bases not matched to a gene: 7. The CDR3, as DNA: TGCAGCGTCGCCACCGGGACAGGGGATCAGCCCCAGCATTTT. It is translated as CSVATGTGDQPQHF.

V usage is TRBV27 and J usage is TRBJ2-1, with 9 bases lining up with TRBD2. The CDR3 sequence is 16 residues long. V shed 1 base, J shed 7 bases, and the junction held 8 bases outside the gene matches. Germline V gives CDR1 MNHEY, CDR2 SMNVEV (reference sequence). The CDR3 sequence is CASSLLREGLWNEQFF. CDR3 in DNA: TGTGCCAGCAGTTTATTGCGGGAGGGCCTCTGGAATGAGCAGTTCTTC.

This clone has a handful of counts. This chain links TRBV18 with TRBJ2-7; 7 bases match TRBD2. Looked up from germline, CDR1 is KGHSH and CDR2 is LQKENI. V lost 3 bases and J lost 3; bases outside the gene matches: 8. This CDR3 has 15 residues. CDR3 residues: CASSPAAGPLYEQYF. The DNA of the CDR3 is TGTGCCAGCTCACCGGCAGCGGGACCCCTCTACGAGCAGTACTTC.